The sequence of this TCR beta chain was determined in a study of control samples from healthy donors and cancer patients. The assay was immunoSEQ multiplex PCR, and TCRdb's table has in-frame clones only and misses some. The table has about 410,000 clones, around 90% seen once. The germline V and J ends were trimmed by 0 bases and 6 bases, with 14 bases remaining between them. The CDR3 contains 15 residues. CDR1 is SGDLS, CDR2 YYNGEE, per germline. The chain carries TRBV9 and TRBJ2-3; D unresolved. The material sequenced was PBMCs. The receptor's source is a man aged 40-49 years with head and neck cancer. CDR3 in DNA: TGTGCCAGCAGCGTAGTTCCCTTGGAGTCGGATACGCAGTATTTT. Its protein product is CASSVVPLESDTQYF.